This T cell receptor (beta chain) appears in the sequencing data of a study of blood T cells in healthy people across ages (dated by TCRdb to 2015 to 2017). Study-wide context: In model experiments, template switching captured about one uniquely barcoded TCR beta cDNA molecule for every two T cells. The donors were divided into four age groups: young (average around 17 years), middle-aged (about 39), aged (approximately 62) and long-lived (roughly 86). To avoid experimental bias, donors of different ages were spread randomly across the sequencing lanes. To track age-related changes in TCR beta repertoire diversity, the study relied on deep sequencing normalized with unique cDNA molecular identifiers. For two donors (one aged 18 to 30 and one aged 80 or older), the study analyzed two additional independent replicas of 1 million unique cDNA reads from the same blood draw. Here is what the overall study found, with its caveats: Estimates of total diversity from one million sequenced T cells were regarded as lower bounds and underestimates. There was a strong correlation between observed TCR beta diversity and the percentage of naive T cells measured by flow cytometry. The CMV infection status of donors was not known, potentially confounding age-related changes in expanded clonotypes. Because profiling used bulk unsorted PBMCs, naive and antigen-experienced compartments could not be compared conclusively. As age increased, observed TCR beta diversity per million T cells dropped in a roughly linear way, and a significant reduction was already evident by age about 40. Compared with the aged group, the long-lived group had more naive CD4+ T cells, fewer expanded clones and increased TCR diversity, a pattern suggesting age selection.

Library preparation employed 5' RACE. TCRdb shows the sequencer as Illumina HiSeq 2500. A second PCR of roughly 6 to 12 cycles was run with a J-beta primer mix and a sample-barcoded 5' primer. A unique molecular identifier was introduced onto each TCR beta cDNA molecule by a template-switch 5' adaptor carrying 12 random nucleotides. Each sample yielded at least 2.5 million CDR3-containing paired-end reads. The Mint cDNA synthesis kit, primed by a TRBC-specific oligonucleotide, was used to synthesize first-strand cDNA from all RNA. Following uracil-DNA glycosylase treatment, a first 18-cycle PCR with universal primers M1SS and BC2_uni_R was performed on all cDNA. From the authors' description of their analysis: Normalization of each sample was performed by random selection of 1 million high-quality reads, each carrying a distinct molecular identifier. Reads with shared molecular identifiers were discarded instead of being binned into consensus sequences. MiTCR, run with a Q25 quality threshold and the strictest error-elimination algorithm, handled CDR3 identification, clonotype clustering and error correction. A nonparametric unseen species model using Euler transformation provided a lower-bound estimate of total TCR beta diversity. In TCRdb, the public reads were trimmed at Q25 with fastp and aligned with MiXCR, with productive beta chains retained. Entries are consolidated by CDR3 protein sequence, retaining the most common genes and DNA. In this record, the V and J calls reflect TCRdb's handling and not the investigators' own analysis. Across this sample there are approximately 940,000 distinct CDR3 sequences, with about 44% seen only once. The biggest ten clones account for 10% to 15% of the sample.

Trimming takes 0 bases from V and 1 base from J, and the germline ends sit 18 bases apart. The CDR3 contains 18 residues, cysteine and phenylalanine counted. CDR3 DNA is the only sequence kept; it has 54 bases, read in frame from the first base. From a lookup of the germline V gene, CDR1 and CDR2 are SGHRS and YFSETQ. For this clonotype: No cognate antigen has been identified for it. Per-base qualities were not stored, and no clone one base away is much larger.

The donors were 40 or so Caucasian individuals from Russia, aged roughly 6 to 100 years, who were systemically healthy. Each donor gave approximately 9.3 milliliters of peripheral blood, collected into EDTA-treated Vacutainer tubes. Ficoll-Paque density-gradient centrifugation was used to isolate PBMCs, with at least 6 million obtained per sample. Total RNA was extracted from PBMCs with Trizol reagent, with at least 5 micrograms obtained per sample. For every donor, an aliquot of PBMCs went through flow cytometry to measure the percentages of naive CD45RAhigh/CD27high T cells. Sequenced: blood. The chain is made from TRBV5-1 and TRBJ2-3; TRBD1 is possibly the D segment (5 matching bases). This clonotype originated in a man aged 25-45 years in good health. The DNA sequence follows: TGCGCCAGCAGCTTGGAAGGGGTGAGAGTGTGGGGCACAGATACGCAGTATTTT. Translated, this is CASSLEGVRVWGTDTQYF.